This TCR beta chain was captured by sequencing in a study of early T cells in non-severe SARS-CoV-2 infection. About the study: Unsorted whole blood bulk RNA was sequenced, with unpaired chains.

Individually, cDNA molecules had unique molecular identifiers attached to them. TCRdb passed the 5' RACE reads through MiXCR, listing each CDR3 protein once. The sample lists about 64,000 distinct CDR3 sequences; about an eighth were seen once. There are 17 residues in the CDR3. The V and J ends lost 10 bases and 0 bases, in that order; junction bases with no gene match: 15. The germline gives CDR1 ENHRY, CDR2 SYGVKD. The TCR comes from an adult who was a healthcare worker with PCR-confirmed SARS-CoV-2 infection or an uninfected control (not recorded which). The chain employs TRBV10-3 and TRBJ1-1, with 9 bases that match TRBD1. Sequenced material: whole blood. This CDR3 reads CASSLGTGIGMNTEAFF. The CDR3 region has the DNA TGTGCCAGCAGCCTGGGGACAGGGATTGGCATGAACACTGAAGCTTTCTTT.